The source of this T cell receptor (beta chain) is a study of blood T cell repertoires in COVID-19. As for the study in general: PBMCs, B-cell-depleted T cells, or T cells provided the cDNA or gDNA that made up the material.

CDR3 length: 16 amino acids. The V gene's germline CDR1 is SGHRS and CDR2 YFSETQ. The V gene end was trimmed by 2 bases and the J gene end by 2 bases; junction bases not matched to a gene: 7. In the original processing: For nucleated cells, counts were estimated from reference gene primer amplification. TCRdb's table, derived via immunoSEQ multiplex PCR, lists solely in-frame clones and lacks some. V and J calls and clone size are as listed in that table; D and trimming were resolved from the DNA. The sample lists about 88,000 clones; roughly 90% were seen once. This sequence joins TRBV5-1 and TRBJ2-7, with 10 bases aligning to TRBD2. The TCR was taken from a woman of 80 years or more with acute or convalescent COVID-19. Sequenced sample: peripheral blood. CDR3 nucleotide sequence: TGCGCCAGCAGCTTACCAATAGCGGGGGGCGCCTACGAGCAGTACTTC. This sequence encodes CASSLPIAGGAYEQYF.